This entry is about one TCR beta chain. Its antigen remains unknown. The repertoire was sequenced with immunoSEQ multiplex PCR; TCRdb's copy has only in-frame clones and lacks some. In the table there are about 19,000 clones, 80% to 95% of which are singletons. The germline gives CDR1 SGHTA, CDR2 FQGNSA. V lost 5 bases and J lost 5; bases outside the gene matches: 6. CDR3 length equals 16 residues. The sample comes from a study of untreated major depressive disorder. Study-wide results and caveats: Depressed patients' CD4+ T cells carried increased TRBV05-01 (Vbeta 5.1) usage versus control CD4+ T cells.

The receptor was isolated from a woman aged 40-49 years with major depressive disorder. The V call is TRBV7-2, the J call TRBJ2-1, with 13 bases aligning to TRBD2. The specimen sequenced was CD4+ T cells from PBMCs. The CDR3 bases are TGTGCCAGCAGCCCCATGGGACTAGCGGGACACAATGAGCAGTTCTTC. This sequence encodes CASSPMGLAGHNEQFF.